Listed below are T cell receptor beta chains from one sample, sequenced in a study of identical twins. One entry per CDR3 protein results from TCRdb running MiXCR on the 5' RACE reads. This table holds more than 650,000 distinct CDR3 sequences, approximately 6.1% found once. Sequenced: naive T cells sorted from blood. These receptors were collected from a man aged 18 to 35 in good health. Both conserved end residues are trimmed from each CDR3. Not every row has a clone size; where given, it reads once, few, many or a size class.

V gene	clone size	J gene	CDR3 protein
TRBV28	NA	TRBJ2-7	ASSLIGPETEQY
TRBV14	few	TRBJ2-7	ASSHSSGSYEQY
TRBV20-1	many	TRBJ2-3	SARTGSDTDTQY
TRBV4-2	NA	TRBJ2-5	ASSQDEGTQETQY
TRBV4-3	many	TRBJ2-1	ASSQDPVGMREQF
TRBV5-5	few	TRBJ1-4	ASSFGQGYEKLF
TRBV29-1	many	TRBJ2-1	SVDPGAEQF
TRBV7-8	many	TRBJ2-3	ASSGRGEDTQY
TRBV20-1	many	TRBJ2-5	SAPRGGETQY
TRBV11-2	many	TRBJ2-2	ASSPFERGTGELF
TRBV25-1	NA	TRBJ2-3	ASSDRDVLLAGADTQY
TRBV12-3/TRBV12-4	many	TRBJ2-3	ASSLNRGVADTQY
TRBV20-1	many	TRBJ2-3	SARAMRTDTQY
TRBV20-1	many	TRBJ1-6	SARDQLKNSPLH
TRBV7-2	NA	TRBJ2-5	ASSLSGTDQETQY
TRBV27	many	TRBJ2-1	ASSIHNEQF
TRBV5-1	NA	TRBJ2-2	ASSLSGSWQNTGELF
TRBV4-2	NA	TRBJ2-3	ASSQPPTSGSWTDTQY
TRBV28	NA	TRBJ2-1	ASSSPSGQGYNEQF
TRBV2	few	TRBJ2-3	ASSAGGDRTDTQY
TRBV6-2/TRBV6-3	NA	TRBJ2-7	ASSYDGRGYEQY
TRBV12-3/TRBV12-4	NA	TRBJ1-6	ASSFGGADNSPLH
TRBV7-9	few	TRBJ1-6	ASSLAHGTRKSPLH
TRBV29-1	many	TRBJ2-5	SVSLDRRETQY
TRBV20-1	few	TRBJ2-3	SAEGTSSTDTQY
TRBV9	many	TRBJ2-1	ASNRGDNSYNEQF
TRBV6-5	many	TRBJ2-3	ASSYSASLAEFTDTQY
TRBV9	many	TRBJ2-3	ASSFGLEDTQY
TRBV5-1	NA	TRBJ1-2	ASSPSGLPNYGYT
TRBV28	many	TRBJ2-7	ASIGGYEQY
TRBV11-2	many	TRBJ2-2	ASSFDRDTGELF
TRBV6-5	many	TRBJ2-5	ASSYGLGVETQY
TRBV11-2	NA	TRBJ2-3	ASTMTWPRGTDTQY